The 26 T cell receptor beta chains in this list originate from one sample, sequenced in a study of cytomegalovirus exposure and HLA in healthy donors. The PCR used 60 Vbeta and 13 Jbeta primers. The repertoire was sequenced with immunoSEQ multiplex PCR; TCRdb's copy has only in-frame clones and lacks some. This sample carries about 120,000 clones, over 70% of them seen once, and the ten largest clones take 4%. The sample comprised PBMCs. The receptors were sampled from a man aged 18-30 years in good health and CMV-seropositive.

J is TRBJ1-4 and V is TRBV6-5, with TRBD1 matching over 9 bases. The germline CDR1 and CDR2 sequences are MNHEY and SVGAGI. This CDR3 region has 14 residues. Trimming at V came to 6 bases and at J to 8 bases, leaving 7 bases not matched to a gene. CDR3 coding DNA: TGTGCCAGCAGGGGAACAGGGGGCGTGGAAAAACTGTTTTTT. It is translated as CASRGTGGVEKLFF.

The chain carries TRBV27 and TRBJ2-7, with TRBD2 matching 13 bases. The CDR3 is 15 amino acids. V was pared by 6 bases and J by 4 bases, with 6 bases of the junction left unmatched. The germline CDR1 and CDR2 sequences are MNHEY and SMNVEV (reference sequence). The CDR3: CASRRTSGSWYEQYF. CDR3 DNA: TGTGCCAGCAGGCGGACTAGCGGGAGTTGGTACGAGCAGTACTTC.

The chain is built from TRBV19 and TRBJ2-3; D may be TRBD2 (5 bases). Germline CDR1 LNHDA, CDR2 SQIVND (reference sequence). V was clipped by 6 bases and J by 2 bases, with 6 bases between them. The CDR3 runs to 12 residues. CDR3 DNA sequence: TGTGCCAGTAGCGGGGACACAGATACGCAGTATTTT. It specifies CASSGDTDTQYF. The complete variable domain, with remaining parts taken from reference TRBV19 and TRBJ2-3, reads DGGITQSPKYLFRKEGQNVTLSCEQNLNHDAMYWYRQDPGQGLRLIYYSQIVNDFQKGDIAEGYSVSREKKESFPLTVTSAQKNPTAFYLCASSGDTDTQYFGPGTRLTVL.

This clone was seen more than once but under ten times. CDR3 amino acids: CASSARSLGYTF. DNA of the CDR3: TGTGCCAGCAGCGCGAGAAGTTTGGGCTACACCTTC. The chain couples TRBV2 to TRBJ1-2, with D unresolved. Trimming took off 6 bases at V and 8 bases at J, with 13 bases between the two ends. CDR3 length: 12 amino acids. Germline V gives CDR1 SNHLY, CDR2 FYNNEI.

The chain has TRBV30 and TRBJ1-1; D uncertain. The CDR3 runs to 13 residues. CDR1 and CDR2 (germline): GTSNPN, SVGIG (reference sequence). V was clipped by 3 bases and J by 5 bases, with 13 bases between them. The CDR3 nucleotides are TGTGCCTGGAGCCTACCCGAGGTTACTGAAGCTTTCTTT. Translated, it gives CAWSLPEVTEAFF.

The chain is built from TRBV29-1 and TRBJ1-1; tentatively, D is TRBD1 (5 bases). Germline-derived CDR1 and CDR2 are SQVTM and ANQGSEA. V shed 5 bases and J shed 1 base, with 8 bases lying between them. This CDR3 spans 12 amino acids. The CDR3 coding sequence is TGCAGCGTTCAGGGTTCGAACACTGAAGCTTTCTTT. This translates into CSVQGSNTEAFF.

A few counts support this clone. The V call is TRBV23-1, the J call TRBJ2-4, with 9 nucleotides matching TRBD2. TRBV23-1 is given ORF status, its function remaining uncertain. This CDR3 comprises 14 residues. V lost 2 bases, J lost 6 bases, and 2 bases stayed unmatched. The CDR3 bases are TGCGCCAGCAGTCAAAGCGGGGGGCGAAACATTCAGTACTTC. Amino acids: CASSQSGGRNIQYF.

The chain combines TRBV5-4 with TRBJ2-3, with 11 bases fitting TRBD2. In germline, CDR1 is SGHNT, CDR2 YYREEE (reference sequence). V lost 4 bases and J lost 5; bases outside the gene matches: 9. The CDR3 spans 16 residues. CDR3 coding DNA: TGTGCCAGCAGCCCGATAGCGGGAGGGCCCGGAGATACGCAGTATTTT. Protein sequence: CASSPIAGGPGDTQYF.

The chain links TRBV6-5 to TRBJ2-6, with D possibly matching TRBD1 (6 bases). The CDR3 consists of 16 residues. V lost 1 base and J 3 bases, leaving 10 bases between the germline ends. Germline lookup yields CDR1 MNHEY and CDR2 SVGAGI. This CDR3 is CASSYYTGLGANVLTF. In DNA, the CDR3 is TGTGCCAGCAGTTACTACACAGGGCTTGGGGCCAACGTCCTGACTTTC.

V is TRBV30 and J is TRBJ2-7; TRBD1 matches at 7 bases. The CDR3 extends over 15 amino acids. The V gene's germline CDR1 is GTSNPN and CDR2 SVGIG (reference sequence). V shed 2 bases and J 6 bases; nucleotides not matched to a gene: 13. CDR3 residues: CAWSITEHQGVEQYF. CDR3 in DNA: TGTGCCTGGAGTATCACAGAACATCAGGGGGTCGAGCAGTACTTC.

The CDR3 is CASSPGDISYEQYF. In DNA form, the CDR3 reads TGTGCCAGCAGTCCGGGGGATATCTCCTACGAGCAGTACTTC. The chain uses TRBV13 and TRBJ2-7; tentative D call: TRBD2 (6 bases). The CDR3 totals 14 residues. V was pared by 6 bases and J by 0 bases, with 12 bases between. The germline CDR1 and CDR2 sequences are PRHDT and FYEKMQ (reference sequence).

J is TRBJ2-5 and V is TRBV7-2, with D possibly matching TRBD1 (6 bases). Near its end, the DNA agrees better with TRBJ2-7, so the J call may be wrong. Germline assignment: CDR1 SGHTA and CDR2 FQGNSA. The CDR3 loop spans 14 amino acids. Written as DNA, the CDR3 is TGTGCCAGCAGCTCGGACAGAAGCTCCTACGAGCAGTACTTC. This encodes CASSSDRSSYEQYF.

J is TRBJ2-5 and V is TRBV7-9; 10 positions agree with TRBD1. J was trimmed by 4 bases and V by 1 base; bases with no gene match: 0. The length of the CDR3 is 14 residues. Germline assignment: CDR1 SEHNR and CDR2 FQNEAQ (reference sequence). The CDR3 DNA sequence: TGTGCCAGCAGCTTAGGACAGGGGGCAGAGACCCAGTACTTC. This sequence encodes CASSLGQGAETQYF.

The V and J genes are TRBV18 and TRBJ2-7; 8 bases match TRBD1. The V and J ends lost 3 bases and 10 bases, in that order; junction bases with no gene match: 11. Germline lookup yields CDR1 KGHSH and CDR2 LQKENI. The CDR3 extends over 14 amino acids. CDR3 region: CASSPDRGGQQQYF. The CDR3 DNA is TGTGCCAGCTCACCCGACAGGGGTGGGCAACAACAGTACTTC.

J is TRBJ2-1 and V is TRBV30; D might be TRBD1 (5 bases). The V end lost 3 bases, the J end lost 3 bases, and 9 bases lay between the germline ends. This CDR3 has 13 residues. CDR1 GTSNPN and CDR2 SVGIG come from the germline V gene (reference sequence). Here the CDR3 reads CAWRADNYNEQFF. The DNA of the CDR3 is TGTGCCTGGAGGGCGGACAACTACAATGAGCAGTTCTTC.

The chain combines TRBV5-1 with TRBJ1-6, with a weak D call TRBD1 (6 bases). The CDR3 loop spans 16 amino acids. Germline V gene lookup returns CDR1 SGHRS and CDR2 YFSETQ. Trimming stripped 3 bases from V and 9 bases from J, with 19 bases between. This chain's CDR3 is CASSWDMGLITSPLHF. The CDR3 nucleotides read TGCGCCAGCAGCTGGGACATGGGGTTAATAACTTCACCCCTCCACTTT.

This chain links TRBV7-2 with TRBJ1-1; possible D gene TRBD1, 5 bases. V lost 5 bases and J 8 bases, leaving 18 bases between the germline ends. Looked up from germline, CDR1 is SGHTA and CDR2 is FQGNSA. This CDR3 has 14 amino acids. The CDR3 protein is CASSLDIQAREAFF. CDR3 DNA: TGTGCCAGCAGCCTGGACATTCAAGCCAGGGAAGCTTTCTTT. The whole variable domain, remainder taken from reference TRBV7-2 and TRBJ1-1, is GAGVSQSPSNKVTEKGKDVELRCDPISGHTALYWYRQSLGQGLEFLIYFQGNSAPDKSGLPSDRFSAERTGGSVSTLTIQRTQQEDSAVYLCASSLDIQAREAFFGQGTRLTVV.

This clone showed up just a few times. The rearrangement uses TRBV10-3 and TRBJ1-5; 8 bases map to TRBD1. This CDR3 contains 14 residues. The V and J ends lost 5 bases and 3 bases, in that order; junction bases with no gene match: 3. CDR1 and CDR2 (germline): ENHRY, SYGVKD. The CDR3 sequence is CAISSTGDNQPQHF. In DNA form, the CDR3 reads TGTGCCATCAGTTCGACAGGGGACAATCAGCCCCAGCATTTT.

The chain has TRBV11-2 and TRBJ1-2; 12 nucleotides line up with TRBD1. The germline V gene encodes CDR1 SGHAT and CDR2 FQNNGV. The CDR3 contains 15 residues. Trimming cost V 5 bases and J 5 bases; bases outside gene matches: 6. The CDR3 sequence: CASSGGDRGRYGYTF. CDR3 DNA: TGTGCCAGCAGCGGCGGGGACAGGGGGCGGTATGGCTACACCTTC.

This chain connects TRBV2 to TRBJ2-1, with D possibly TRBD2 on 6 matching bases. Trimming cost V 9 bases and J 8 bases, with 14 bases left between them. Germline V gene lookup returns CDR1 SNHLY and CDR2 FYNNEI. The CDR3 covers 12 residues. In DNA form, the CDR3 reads TGTGCCAGTCTTAGCGGTTTGCATGAGCAGTTCTTC. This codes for CASLSGLHEQFF. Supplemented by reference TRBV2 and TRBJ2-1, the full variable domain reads EPEVTQTPSHQVTQMGQEVILRCVPISNHLYFYWYRQILGQKVEFLVSFYNNEISEKSEIFDDQFSVERPDGSNFTLKIRSTKLEDSAMYFCASLSGLHEQFFGPGTRLTVL.

In DNA form, the CDR3 reads TGTGCCTGGAGTACCCCCGCGGGGGGGCAAGGATACAATGAGCAGTTCTTC. Protein product: CAWSTPAGGQGYNEQFF. The chain couples TRBV30 to TRBJ2-1, with 9 bases matching TRBD2. This CDR3 is built from 17 residues. Germline assignment: CDR1 GTSNPN and CDR2 SVGIG (reference sequence). After removal of 2 bases from V and 4 bases from J, the junction contained 12 bases not matched to a gene.

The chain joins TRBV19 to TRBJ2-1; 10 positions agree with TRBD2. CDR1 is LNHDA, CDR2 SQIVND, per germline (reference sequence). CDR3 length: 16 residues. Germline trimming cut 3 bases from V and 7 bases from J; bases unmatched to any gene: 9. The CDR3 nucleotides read TGTGCCAGTAGTATTCGGAAAAGCGGGGGGGAAAATGAGCAGTTCTTC. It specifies CASSIRKSGGENEQFF.

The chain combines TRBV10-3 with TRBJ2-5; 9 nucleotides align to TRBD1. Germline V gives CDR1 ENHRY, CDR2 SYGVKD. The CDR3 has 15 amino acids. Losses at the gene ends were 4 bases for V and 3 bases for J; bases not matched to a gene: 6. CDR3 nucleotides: TGTGCCATCAGTGGCAGACAGGGGGTCAAAGAGACCCAGTACTTC. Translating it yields CAISGRQGVKETQYF.

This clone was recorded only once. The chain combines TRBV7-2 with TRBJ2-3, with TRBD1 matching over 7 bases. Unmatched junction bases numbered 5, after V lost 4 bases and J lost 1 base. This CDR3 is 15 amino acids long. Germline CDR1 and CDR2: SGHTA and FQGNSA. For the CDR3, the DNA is TGTGCCAGCAGCTCAAGACAGGGCGGCACAGATACGCAGTATTTT. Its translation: CASSSRQGGTDTQYF.

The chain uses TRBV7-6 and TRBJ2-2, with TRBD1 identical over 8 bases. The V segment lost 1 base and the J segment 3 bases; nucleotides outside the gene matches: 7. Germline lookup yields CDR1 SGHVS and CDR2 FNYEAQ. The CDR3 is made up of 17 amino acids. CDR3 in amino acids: CASSLDGSGQDTGELFF. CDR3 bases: TGTGCCAGCAGCTTAGATGGATCGGGACAGGACACCGGGGAGCTGTTTTTT. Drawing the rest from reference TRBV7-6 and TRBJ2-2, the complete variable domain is GAGVSQSPRYKVTKRGQDVALRCDPISGHVSLYWYRQALGQGPEFLTYFNYEAQQDKSGLPNDRFSAERPEGSISTLTIQRTEQRDSAMYRCASSLDGSGQDTGELFFGEGSRLTVL.

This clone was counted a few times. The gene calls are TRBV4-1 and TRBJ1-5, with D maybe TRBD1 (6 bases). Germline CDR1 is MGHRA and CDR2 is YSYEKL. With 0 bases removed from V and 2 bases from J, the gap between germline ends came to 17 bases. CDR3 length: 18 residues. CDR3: CASSQDSGGAEGNQPQHF. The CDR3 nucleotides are TGCGCCAGCAGCCAAGACAGTGGGGGGGCCGAGGGCAATCAGCCCCAGCATTTT.